This T cell receptor (beta chain) was recovered during a study of human T cells and chemical hapten exposure. TCRdb redid the calling of the RACE reads with MiXCR, one entry per CDR3 protein. The sample carries some 52,000 distinct CDR3 sequences, about 10% recorded once. This CDR3 is 16 amino acids long. CDR1 is LNHDA and CDR2 is SQIVND in the germline V gene (reference sequence). Trimming cost V 9 bases and J 1 base; bases outside gene matches: 11. Specified time point: patch test 1, 2 weeks after DPC sensitization. Treatment reported: therapeutic diphenylcyclopropenone sensitization with weekly scalp DPC. Extraction of total RNA was performed on unfractionated whole blood.

The sample consisted of whole blood, taken in connection with sensitization to the hapten diphenylcyclopropenone (DPC). The V and J genes are TRBV19 and TRBJ2-3, with TRBD2 matching over 9 bases. This clonotype originated in a woman in her forties with alopecia areata. Some clones in this sample may be carry-over from other donors' samples. The CDR3 DNA follows: TGTGCCAGAAGTGGCGGGAGGGCGGCAGGCACAGATACGCAGTATTTT. It codes for CARSGGRAAGTDTQYF. Together with reference TRBV19 and TRBJ2-3, the CDR3 gives the full variable domain: DGGITQSPKYLFRKEGQNVTLSCEQNLNHDAMYWYRQDPGQGLRLIYYSQIVNDFQKGDIAEGYSVSREKKESFPLTVTSAQKNPTAFYLCARSGGRAAGTDTQYFGPGTRLTVL.